This TCR beta chain derives from a study of T cells in Graves' hyperthyroidism and ophthalmopathy. RNA transcripts gave rise to amplified TCR beta CDR3 regions. An initial round of RT-PCR targeting the TCR CDR3 relied on the HTBI primer set. In TCRdb, the multiplex PCR reads were re-called with MiXCR into one record per CDR3 protein. In the table there are about 540,000 distinct CDR3 sequences, approximately 44% of which are singletons. Lactation, pregnancy, other autoimmune disease or uncontrolled infection led to exclusion of patients. V was pared by 6 bases and J by 10 bases, with 10 bases of the junction left unmatched. Germline V gives CDR1 SNHLY, CDR2 FYNNEI. This CDR3 spans 14 amino acids. The count of this clonotype is one.

This receptor was taken from a woman aged 18-29 years with Graves' hyperthyroidism. This chain connects TRBV2 to TRBJ1-3; 9 bases are a match to TRBD1. Sequenced sample: peripheral blood or thyroid tissue (not recorded which). As DNA, the CDR3 is TGTGCCAGCAGGACTGAGGACAGGGGAGAGACCATATATTTT. Protein sequence: CASRTEDRGETIYF.